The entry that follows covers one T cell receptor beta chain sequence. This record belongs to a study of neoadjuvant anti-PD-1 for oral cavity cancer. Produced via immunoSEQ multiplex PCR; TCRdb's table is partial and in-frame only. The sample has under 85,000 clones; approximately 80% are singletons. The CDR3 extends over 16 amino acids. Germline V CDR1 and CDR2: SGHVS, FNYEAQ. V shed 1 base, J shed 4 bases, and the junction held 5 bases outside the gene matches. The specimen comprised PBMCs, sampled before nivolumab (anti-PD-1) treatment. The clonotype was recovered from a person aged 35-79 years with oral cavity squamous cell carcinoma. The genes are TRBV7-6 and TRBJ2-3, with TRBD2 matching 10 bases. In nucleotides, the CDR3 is TGTGCCAGCAGCTTAGAAAGCGGGAGGGTTGCAGATACGCAGTATTTT. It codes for CASSLESGRVADTQYF.